The rows below give T cell receptor beta chains drawn from one sample of a study of response to subunit inactivated influenza vaccine. TCRdb reprocessed the RT-PCR reads via MiXCR and lists one record per CDR3 protein. The top ten clones hold about 12% of a sample with around 480,000 distinct CDR3 sequences, about a tenth of them seen once. The specimen was PBMCs from blood, collected about 40 days after vaccination. The receptors here all came from a man over 45 who received an inactivated influenza vaccine. Both conserved end residues are part of each CDR3. Fields, in order: J gene, V gene, D gene, CDR3 length, clone size, CDR3 DNA, CDR3 protein. The D gene is left open where the match is weak. Only part of the rows carry a size: once, few, many, or a class if the clone is expanded.

j_call: TRBJ2-5; v_call: TRBV20-1; d_call: NA; cdr3_length: 15; clone_size: few; cdr3_nt: TGCAGTGCTAGTGACACAGGGAGATTAGGGGAGACCCAGTACTTC; cdr3_aa: CSASDTGRLGETQYF
j_call: TRBJ2-1; v_call: TRBV9; d_call: TRBD2; cdr3_length: 19; clone_size: few; cdr3_nt: TGTGCCAGCAGCGCGCACACCGGGACTAGCGCCCTATGGGGGAATGAGCAGTTCTTC; cdr3_aa: CASSAHTGTSALWGNEQFF
j_call: TRBJ2-1; v_call: TRBV30; d_call: TRBD2; cdr3_length: 14; clone_size: few; cdr3_nt: TGTGCCTGGAGTTATATGGGACTAGCGCATGAGCAGTTCTTC; cdr3_aa: CAWSYMGLAHEQFF
j_call: TRBJ2-5; v_call: TRBV20-1; d_call: NA; cdr3_length: 14; clone_size: few; cdr3_nt: TGCAGTGCTAGAGTCCTTGGGGGACCGGAGACCCAGTACTTC; cdr3_aa: CSARVLGGPETQYF
j_call: TRBJ2-7; v_call: TRBV10-3; d_call: NA; cdr3_length: 16; clone_size: NA; cdr3_nt: TGTGCCATCAGTCACGGCCGGGACAACCTCTCCTACGAGCAGTACTTC; cdr3_aa: CAISHGRDNLSYEQYF
j_call: TRBJ2-3; v_call: TRBV29-1; d_call: TRBD2; cdr3_length: 15; clone_size: few; cdr3_nt: TGCAGCGTTCACCCCCCGGGACTAGCGGAAGATACGCAGTATTTT; cdr3_aa: CSVHPPGLAEDTQYF
j_call: TRBJ1-3; v_call: TRBV6-1; d_call: NA; cdr3_length: 16; clone_size: few; cdr3_nt: TGTGCCAGCAGCCCTACAACAGGGATCTCTGGAAACACCATATATTTT; cdr3_aa: CASSPTTGISGNTIYF
j_call: TRBJ2-1; v_call: TRBV6-1; d_call: TRBD2; cdr3_length: 15; clone_size: few; cdr3_nt: TGTGCCAGTCGGTCCTCGGGACTAGCGCACAATGAGCAGTTCTTC; cdr3_aa: CASRSSGLAHNEQFF
j_call: TRBJ2-1; v_call: TRBV20-1; d_call: NA; cdr3_length: 13; clone_size: NA; cdr3_nt: TGCAGTGCTAGACCGGGAGTGTACAATGAGCAGTTCTTC; cdr3_aa: CSARPGVYNEQFF
j_call: TRBJ1-5; v_call: TRBV21-1; d_call: NA; cdr3_length: 16; clone_size: few; cdr3_nt: TGTGCCAGCAGCGGTCGGTGGGGGCAATGGAATCAGCCCCAGCATTTT; cdr3_aa: CASSGRWGQWNQPQHF
j_call: TRBJ1-4; v_call: TRBV4-3; d_call: NA; cdr3_length: 15; clone_size: NA; cdr3_nt: TGCGCCAGCAGTCGAACGTTCAAGCGGGGTGAAAAACTGTTTTTT; cdr3_aa: CASSRTFKRGEKLFF
j_call: TRBJ1-4; v_call: TRBV6-5; d_call: TRBD1; cdr3_length: 15; clone_size: few; cdr3_nt: TGTGCCAGCAGTTACGGGGGACAGATGAATGAAAAACTGTTTTTT; cdr3_aa: CASSYGGQMNEKLFF
j_call: TRBJ2-1; v_call: TRBV12-3/TRBV12-4; d_call: TRBD1; cdr3_length: 14; clone_size: few; cdr3_nt: TGTGCCAGCAGTCCTCCGACAGGGGTGCATGAGCAGTTCTTC; cdr3_aa: CASSPPTGVHEQFF
j_call: TRBJ1-4; v_call: TRBV11-2; d_call: NA; cdr3_length: 12; clone_size: NA; cdr3_nt: TGTGCCAGCAGCTACAGAGGCGAAAAACTGTTTTTT; cdr3_aa: CASSYRGEKLFF
j_call: TRBJ1-1; v_call: TRBV9; d_call: NA; cdr3_length: 15; clone_size: many; cdr3_nt: TGTGCCAGCAGCCCTCTAGGGACACAGAACACTGAAGCTTTCTTT; cdr3_aa: CASSPLGTQNTEAFF
j_call: TRBJ1-5; v_call: TRBV15; d_call: NA; cdr3_length: 15; clone_size: NA; cdr3_nt: TGTGCCACCAGCCACCAGGGAAACCTCAATCAGCCCCAGCATTTT; cdr3_aa: CATSHQGNLNQPQHF
j_call: TRBJ2-1; v_call: TRBV27; d_call: NA; cdr3_length: 15; clone_size: NA; cdr3_nt: TGTGCCAGCAGTCTTCGGGGGCCCTCCTACAATGAGCAGTTCTTC; cdr3_aa: CASSLRGPSYNEQFF
j_call: TRBJ1-2; v_call: TRBV13; d_call: NA; cdr3_length: 14; clone_size: many; cdr3_nt: TGTGCCAGCAGCTTGGACCCTCGGAACTATGGCTACACCTTC; cdr3_aa: CASSLDPRNYGYTF
j_call: TRBJ1-2; v_call: TRBV20-1; d_call: NA; cdr3_length: 10; clone_size: many; cdr3_nt: TGCAGTGCTAGTACTTCCGGCTACACCTTC; cdr3_aa: CSASTSGYTF
j_call: TRBJ2-1; v_call: TRBV7-2; d_call: TRBD1; cdr3_length: 15; clone_size: many; cdr3_nt: TGTGCCAGCAGCTTTTGGGACAGCGCCTACAATGAGCAGTTCTTC; cdr3_aa: CASSFWDSAYNEQFF
j_call: TRBJ2-7; v_call: TRBV4-3; d_call: NA; cdr3_length: 18; clone_size: NA; cdr3_nt: TGCGCCAGCAGCCAAGACAGGAGTCGCCCAAATCTAGGTAACGAGCAGTACTTC; cdr3_aa: CASSQDRSRPNLGNEQYF
j_call: TRBJ2-7; v_call: TRBV6-5; d_call: TRBD1; cdr3_length: 15; clone_size: NA; cdr3_nt: TGTGCCAGCAGTTACCAGGGTCAGGGGGCTTACGAGCAGTACTTC; cdr3_aa: CASSYQGQGAYEQYF
j_call: TRBJ2-1; v_call: TRBV20-1; d_call: TRBD2; cdr3_length: 13; clone_size: NA; cdr3_nt: TGCAGTGCCGGACTAGCCTCGTACAATGAGCAGTTCTTC; cdr3_aa: CSAGLASYNEQFF
j_call: TRBJ2-2; v_call: TRBV10-3; d_call: NA; cdr3_length: 14; clone_size: few; cdr3_nt: TGTGCCATCAGTGTTGGTCACAACACCGGGGAGCTGTTTTTT; cdr3_aa: CAISVGHNTGELFF
j_call: TRBJ1-5; v_call: TRBV6-5; d_call: NA; cdr3_length: 19; clone_size: few; cdr3_nt: TGTGCCAGCAGTTACAGCAATCCGGGGGGAGTTTATAGCAATCAGCCCCAGCATTTT; cdr3_aa: CASSYSNPGGVYSNQPQHF
j_call: TRBJ1-2; v_call: TRBV4-3; d_call: NA; cdr3_length: 13; clone_size: many; cdr3_nt: TGCGCCAGCAGCCAAGATCGTCGGGGAGGCTACACCTTC; cdr3_aa: CASSQDRRGGYTF
j_call: TRBJ1-1; v_call: TRBV12-3/TRBV12-4; d_call: NA; cdr3_length: 12; clone_size: NA; cdr3_nt: TGTGCCAGCAGTCCGCAGGTGGGGGAAGCTTTCTTT; cdr3_aa: CASSPQVGEAFF
j_call: TRBJ2-3; v_call: TRBV6-1; d_call: TRBD1; cdr3_length: 15; clone_size: few; cdr3_nt: TGTGCCAGCAGTAGGGGACAGAAATTCACAGATACGCAGTATTTT; cdr3_aa: CASSRGQKFTDTQYF
j_call: TRBJ2-5; v_call: TRBV2; d_call: TRBD2; cdr3_length: 14; clone_size: NA; cdr3_nt: TGTGCCAGCAGGCGGCGGGGGGTCAGGGAGACCCAGTACTTC; cdr3_aa: CASRRRGVRETQYF
j_call: TRBJ2-1; v_call: TRBV7-6; d_call: NA; cdr3_length: 14; clone_size: NA; cdr3_nt: TGTGCCAGCAGCTTAGCCCGGATCTACAATGAGCAGTTCTTC; cdr3_aa: CASSLARIYNEQFF
j_call: TRBJ1-2; v_call: TRBV12-3/TRBV12-4; d_call: NA; cdr3_length: 14; clone_size: NA; cdr3_nt: TGTGCCAGCAGTTTTTTTCAGGGAGCCTATGGCTACACCTTC; cdr3_aa: CASSFFQGAYGYTF
j_call: TRBJ2-7; v_call: TRBV20-1; d_call: NA; cdr3_length: 12; clone_size: many; cdr3_nt: TGCAGTGCTAGAACGCGGGGTCGCGAGCAGTACTTC; cdr3_aa: CSARTRGREQYF
j_call: TRBJ2-2; v_call: TRBV4-3; d_call: NA; cdr3_length: 12; clone_size: NA; cdr3_nt: TGCGCCAGCAGCCAAGAGACCGGGGAGCTGTTTTTT; cdr3_aa: CASSQETGELFF
j_call: TRBJ2-3; v_call: TRBV27; d_call: NA; cdr3_length: 15; clone_size: NA; cdr3_nt: TGTGCCAGCAGCCCCCGGGGGGCGTTAGGAGATACGCAGTATTTT; cdr3_aa: CASSPRGALGDTQYF
j_call: TRBJ2-1; v_call: TRBV4-3; d_call: NA; cdr3_length: 16; clone_size: many; cdr3_nt: TGCGCCAGCAGCCAAGCTACAGGGTATGGAGGGAATGAGCAGTTCTTC; cdr3_aa: CASSQATGYGGNEQFF
j_call: TRBJ2-7; v_call: TRBV15; d_call: NA; cdr3_length: 14; clone_size: many; cdr3_nt: TGTGCCACCAGCAGAGCGCGGGGTCTGGTGGAGCAGTACTTC; cdr3_aa: CATSRARGLVEQYF
j_call: TRBJ1-6; v_call: TRBV6-5; d_call: TRBD1; cdr3_length: 15; clone_size: many; cdr3_nt: TGTGCCAGCAGTTACTCGGACAGGGGAGGTTCACCCCTCCACTTT; cdr3_aa: CASSYSDRGGSPLHF
j_call: TRBJ1-2; v_call: TRBV7-2; d_call: TRBD1; cdr3_length: 16; clone_size: many; cdr3_nt: TGTGCCAGCAGCTTACATAGGACAGGGGAGGGGTATGGCTACACCTTC; cdr3_aa: CASSLHRTGEGYGYTF
j_call: TRBJ1-4; v_call: TRBV10-2; d_call: TRBD1; cdr3_length: 16; clone_size: NA; cdr3_nt: TGCGCCAGCAGTGAGCCGGGGACAGGTTCAAATGAAAAACTGTTTTTT; cdr3_aa: CASSEPGTGSNEKLFF